Listed here are 11 T cell receptor beta chains from one sample, sequenced in a study of radiotherapy plus CTLA-4 blockade in lung cancer. Some clones are missing from TCRdb's copy, which holds only in-frame ones; the method was immunoSEQ multiplex PCR. Among around 38,000 clones, approximately 83% were seen once, and the ten largest hold approximately 23%. Sequenced here: peripheral blood, sampled from a patient treated with radiotherapy plus ipilimumab. The receptors come from a human donor with non-small cell lung cancer whose response to radiotherapy plus ipilimumab could not be evaluated.

This chain's CDR3 is CASSDPGRVLNEKLFF. CDR3 bases: TGTGCCAGCAGCGACCCTGGGAGGGTACTCAATGAAAAACTGTTTTTT. V is TRBV7-9 and J is TRBJ1-4; no clear D. CDR3 size: 16 residues. The V end was cut by 5 bases, the J end by 5 bases, with 18 bases between. The germline gives CDR1 SEHNR, CDR2 FQNEAQ (reference sequence).

The chain couples TRBV7-9 to TRBJ2-5, with TRBD2 identical over 12 bases. The CDR3 loop spans 18 amino acids. Germline trimming cut 4 bases from V and 5 bases from J; bases unmatched to any gene: 14. Germline V gene lookup returns CDR1 SEHNR and CDR2 FQNEAQ (reference sequence). The CDR3 reads CASSSGSGLAGPPETQYF. CDR3 bases: TGTGCCAGCAGCTCCGGCTCGGGACTAGCGGGCCCCCCGGAGACCCAGTACTTC.

The rearrangement uses TRBV9 and TRBJ2-1, with TRBD2 identical over 11 bases. Trimming removed 4 bases from V and 2 bases from J; junction bases left unmatched: 5. Germline CDR1 and CDR2: SGDLS and YYNGEE. The CDR3 sequence is 16 residues long. CDR3: CASSPIAGGPYNEQFF. The CDR3 coding sequence is TGTGCCAGCAGCCCGATAGCGGGAGGGCCCTACAATGAGCAGTTCTTC.

The rearrangement uses TRBV5-1 and TRBJ2-3, with D perhaps TRBD2 (6 bases). CDR1 is SGHRS and CDR2 is YFSETQ in the germline V gene. The CDR3 has 13 amino acids. Trimming stripped 4 bases from V and 4 bases from J, with 10 bases between. CDR3 DNA: TGCGCCAGCAGCCTGGGCGGGGCAGATACGCAGTATTTT. This sequence encodes CASSLGGADTQYF.

The CDR3 nucleotides are TGCAGCACCTCTAGGAGTGCTAGCGGGGGGTTATATACGCAGTATTTT. It translates to CSTSRSASGGLYTQYF. V gene TRBV29-1 combines with J gene TRBJ2-3, with 11 positions matching TRBD2. The CDR3 sequence is 16 residues long. Trimming removed 8 bases from V and 7 bases from J; junction bases left unmatched: 17. Germline V gene lookup returns CDR1 SQVTM and CDR2 ANQGSEA.

This chain connects TRBV4-2 to TRBJ2-5; TRBD2 might be the D (6 bases). The CDR3 runs 16 residues. From germline, CDR1 is LGHNA and CDR2 YNFKEQ. Deletions cut 0 bases from V and 4 bases from J, with 15 bases between. Here the CDR3 DNA reads TGTGCCAGCAGCCAAGATCAGGCTAGCGTTGGAGAGACCCAGTACTTC. It codes for CASSQDQASVGETQYF.

The chain is built from TRBV28 and TRBJ1-2; possibly TRBD1 for D (6 bases). Trimming stripped 8 bases from V and 5 bases from J, with 15 bases between. The germline gives CDR1 MDHEN, CDR2 SYDVKM. This CDR3 comprises 13 residues. The CDR3 DNA reads as TGTGCCAGCTCAATTGACAGGAGATATGGCTACACCTTC. Protein sequence: CASSIDRRYGYTF.

This clone was counted between two and nine times. The junction departs from germline at one end; a sequencing error may be responsible. This chain joins TRBV6-6 and TRBJ2-7; TRBD1 might be the D (5 bases). Germline values: CDR1 MNHNY, CDR2 SVGAGI (reference sequence). The length of the CDR3 is 10 residues. CDR3 sequence reads: CASSAGISNF. In DNA, the CDR3 is TGTGCCAGCAGCGCAGGGATCTCCAACTTC.

V is TRBV10-3 and J is TRBJ2-5, with 9 bases fitting TRBD1. The CDR3 is 13 amino acids. V shed 6 bases, J shed 4 bases, and the junction held 3 bases outside the gene matches. Germline lookup yields CDR1 ENHRY and CDR2 SYGVKD. The CDR3 region is CAISQTGGETQYF. The CDR3 DNA is TGTGCCATCAGCCAGACAGGGGGAGAGACCCAGTACTTC.

This clone has more than one count but fewer than ten. This chain links TRBV6-6 with TRBJ2-5; 9 bases line up with TRBD2. The CDR3 is 16 amino acids. In germline, CDR1 is MNHNY, CDR2 SVGAGI (reference sequence). V dropped 5 bases and J dropped 2; count of bases not matched to a gene: 9. The CDR3 region is CASSSRRGGRQETQYF. The CDR3 DNA is TGTGCCAGCAGTAGCCGGCGGGGGGGCCGTCAAGAGACCCAGTACTTC.

The chain combines TRBV7-2 with TRBJ1-4, with 7 bases matching TRBD1. Unmatched junction bases numbered 2, after V lost 5 bases and J lost 2 bases. This CDR3 has 14 amino acids. Germline V CDR1 and CDR2: SGHTA, FQGNSA. The CDR3 DNA reads TGTGCCAGCAGCCCGACAGGGACTAATGAAAAACTGTTTTTT. Its protein product is CASSPTGTNEKLFF.